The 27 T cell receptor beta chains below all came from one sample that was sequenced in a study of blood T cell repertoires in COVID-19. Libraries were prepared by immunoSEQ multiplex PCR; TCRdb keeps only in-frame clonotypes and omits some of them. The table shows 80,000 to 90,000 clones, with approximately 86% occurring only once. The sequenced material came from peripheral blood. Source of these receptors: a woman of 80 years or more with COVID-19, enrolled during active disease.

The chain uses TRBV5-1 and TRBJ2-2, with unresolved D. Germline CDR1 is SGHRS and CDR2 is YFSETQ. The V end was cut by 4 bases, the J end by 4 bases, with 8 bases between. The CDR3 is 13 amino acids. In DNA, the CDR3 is TGCGCCAGCAGCCCCCCAGGCACCGGGGAGCTGTTTTTT. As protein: CASSPPGTGELFF.

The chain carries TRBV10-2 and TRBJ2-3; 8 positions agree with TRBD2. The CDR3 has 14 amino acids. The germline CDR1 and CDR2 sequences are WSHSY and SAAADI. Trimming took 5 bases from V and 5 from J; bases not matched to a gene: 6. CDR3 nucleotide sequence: TGCGCCAGCAGTCTGCAAGCGGGAGAAGATACGCAGTATTTT. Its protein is CASSLQAGEDTQYF.

The CDR3 reads CASTESGNTIYF. CDR3 nucleotides: TGTGCCAGTACCGAGTCAGGAAACACCATATATTTT. This chain joins TRBV19 and TRBJ1-3; D gene unclear. The germline V gene has CDR1 LNHDA and CDR2 SQIVND (reference sequence). There are 12 residues in the CDR3. V was trimmed by 7 bases and J by 4 bases, leaving 8 bases between them.

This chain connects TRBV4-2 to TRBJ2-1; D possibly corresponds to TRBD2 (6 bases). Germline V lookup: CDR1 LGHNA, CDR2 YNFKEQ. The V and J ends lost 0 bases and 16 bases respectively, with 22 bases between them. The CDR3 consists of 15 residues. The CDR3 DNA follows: TGTGCCAGCAGCCAAGAAGGCTGGGGGGAAGGACAAATTTTCTTC. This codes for CASSQEGWGEGQIFF.

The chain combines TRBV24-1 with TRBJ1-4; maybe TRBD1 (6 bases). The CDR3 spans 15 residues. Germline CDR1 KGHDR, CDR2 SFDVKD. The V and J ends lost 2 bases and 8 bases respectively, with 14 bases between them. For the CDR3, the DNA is TGTGCCACCAGTGATTCGGCAGGGGTGTACGAAAAACTGTTTTTT. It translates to CATSDSAGVYEKLFF.

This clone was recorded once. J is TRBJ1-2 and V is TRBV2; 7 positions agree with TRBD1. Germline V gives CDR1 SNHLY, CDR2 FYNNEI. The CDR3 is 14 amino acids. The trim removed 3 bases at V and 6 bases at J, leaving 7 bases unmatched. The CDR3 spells CASSDRTGLHGYTF. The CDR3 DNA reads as TGTGCCAGCAGTGACCGGACAGGCCTGCATGGCTACACCTTC.

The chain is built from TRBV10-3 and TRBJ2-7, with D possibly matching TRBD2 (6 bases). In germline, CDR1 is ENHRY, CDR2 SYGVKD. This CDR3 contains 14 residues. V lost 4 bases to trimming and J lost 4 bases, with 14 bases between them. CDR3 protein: CAISVVGLPYEQYF. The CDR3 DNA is TGTGCCATCAGTGTCGTGGGACTTCCTTACGAGCAGTACTTC.

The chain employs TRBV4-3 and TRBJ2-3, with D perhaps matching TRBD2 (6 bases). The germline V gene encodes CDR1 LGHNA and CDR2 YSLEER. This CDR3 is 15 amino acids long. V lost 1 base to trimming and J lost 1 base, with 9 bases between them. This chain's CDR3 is CASSQGSSGTDTQYF. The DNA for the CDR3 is TGCGCCAGCAGCCAAGGTTCTAGCGGCACAGATACGCAGTATTTT.

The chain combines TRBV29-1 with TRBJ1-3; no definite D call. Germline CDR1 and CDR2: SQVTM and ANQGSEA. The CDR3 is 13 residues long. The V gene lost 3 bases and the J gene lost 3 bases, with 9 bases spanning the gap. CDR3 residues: CSVELQFGNTIYF. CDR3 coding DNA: TGCAGCGTTGAGTTACAGTTTGGAAACACCATATATTTT.

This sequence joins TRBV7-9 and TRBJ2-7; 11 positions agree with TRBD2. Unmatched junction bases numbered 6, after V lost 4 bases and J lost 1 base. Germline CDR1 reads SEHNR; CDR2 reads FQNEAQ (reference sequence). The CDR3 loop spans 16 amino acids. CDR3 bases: TGTGCCAGCAGCTCTAGACTAGCGGGGCATTCCTACGAGCAGTACTTC. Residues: CASSSRLAGHSYEQYF.

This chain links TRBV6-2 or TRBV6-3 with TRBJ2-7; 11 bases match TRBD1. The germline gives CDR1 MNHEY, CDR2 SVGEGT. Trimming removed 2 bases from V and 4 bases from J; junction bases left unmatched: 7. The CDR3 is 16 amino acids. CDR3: CASSYHRDRGTYEQYF. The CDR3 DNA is TGTGCCAGCAGTTACCACCGGGACAGGGGGACTTACGAGCAGTACTTC.

CDR3 DNA: TGTGCCAGCAGCCCGGACAGATCCTACGAGCAGTACTTC. Protein sequence: CASSPDRSYEQYF. The gene calls are TRBV7-9 and TRBJ2-7; perhaps TRBD1 as D (6 bases). The germline V gene has CDR1 SEHNR and CDR2 FQNEAQ (reference sequence). CDR3 length equals 13 residues. V lost 5 bases, J lost 1 base, and 9 bases lay in between.

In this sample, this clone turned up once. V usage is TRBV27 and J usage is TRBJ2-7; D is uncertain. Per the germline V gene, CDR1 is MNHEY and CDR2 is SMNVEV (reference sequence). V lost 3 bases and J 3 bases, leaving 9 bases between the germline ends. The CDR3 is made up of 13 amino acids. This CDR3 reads CASSLAGVYEQYF. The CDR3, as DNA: TGTGCCAGCAGTTTGGCAGGCGTCTACGAGCAGTACTTC.

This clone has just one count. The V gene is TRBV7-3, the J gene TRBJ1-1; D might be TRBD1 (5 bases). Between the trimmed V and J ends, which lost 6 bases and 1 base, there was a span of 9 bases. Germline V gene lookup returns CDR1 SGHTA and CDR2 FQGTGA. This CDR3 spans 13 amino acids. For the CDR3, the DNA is TGTGCCAGCAGTCGACAGCCGAACACTGAAGCTTTCTTT. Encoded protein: CASSRQPNTEAFF.

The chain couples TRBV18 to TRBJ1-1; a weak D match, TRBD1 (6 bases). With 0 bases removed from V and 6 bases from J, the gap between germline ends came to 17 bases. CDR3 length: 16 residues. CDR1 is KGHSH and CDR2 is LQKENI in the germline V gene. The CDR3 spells CASSPPSGRGGAEAFF. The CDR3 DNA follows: TGTGCCAGCTCACCACCGTCAGGGAGGGGGGGGGCTGAAGCTTTCTTT.

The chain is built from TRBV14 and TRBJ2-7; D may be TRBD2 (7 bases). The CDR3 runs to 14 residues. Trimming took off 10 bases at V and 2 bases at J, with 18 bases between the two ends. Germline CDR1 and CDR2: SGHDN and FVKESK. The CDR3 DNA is TGTGCCACCCCGGTGAAGCGGGACACCTACGAGCAGTACTTC. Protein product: CATPVKRDTYEQYF.

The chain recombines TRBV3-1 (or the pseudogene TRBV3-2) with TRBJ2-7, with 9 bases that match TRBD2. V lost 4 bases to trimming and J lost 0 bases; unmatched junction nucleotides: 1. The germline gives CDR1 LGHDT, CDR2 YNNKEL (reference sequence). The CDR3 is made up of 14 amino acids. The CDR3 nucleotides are TGTGCCAGCAGCCCTAGCGGGAACTCCTACGAGCAGTACTTC. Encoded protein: CASSPSGNSYEQYF.

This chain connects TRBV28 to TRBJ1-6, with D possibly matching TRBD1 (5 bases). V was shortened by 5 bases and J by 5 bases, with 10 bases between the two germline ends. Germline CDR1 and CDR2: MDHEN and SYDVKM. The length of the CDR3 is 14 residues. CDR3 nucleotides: TGTGCCAGCAGTCTCGGACATAATAATTCACCCCTCCACTTT. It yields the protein CASSLGHNNSPLHF.

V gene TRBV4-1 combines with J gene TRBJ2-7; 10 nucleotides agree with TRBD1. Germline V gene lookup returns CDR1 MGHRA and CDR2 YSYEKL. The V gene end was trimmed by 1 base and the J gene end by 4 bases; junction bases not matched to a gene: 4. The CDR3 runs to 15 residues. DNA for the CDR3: TGCGCCAGCAGCCAAGTAGGGACAGGGGTTTACGAGCAGTACTTC. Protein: CASSQVGTGVYEQYF.

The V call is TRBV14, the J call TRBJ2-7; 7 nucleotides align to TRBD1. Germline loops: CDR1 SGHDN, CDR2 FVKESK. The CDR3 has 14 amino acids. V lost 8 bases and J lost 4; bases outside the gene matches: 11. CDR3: CASGARTGKYEQYF. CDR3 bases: TGTGCCAGCGGCGCTCGGACAGGAAAATACGAGCAGTACTTC.

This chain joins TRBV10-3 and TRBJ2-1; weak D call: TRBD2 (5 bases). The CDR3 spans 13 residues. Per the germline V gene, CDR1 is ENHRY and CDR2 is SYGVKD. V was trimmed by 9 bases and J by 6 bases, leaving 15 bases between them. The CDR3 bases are TGTGCCATAGGTGGGGAGAACGGCAATGAGCAGTTCTTC. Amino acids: CAIGGENGNEQFF.

The CDR3 sequence: CASSPSARGSYGYTF. The CDR3 DNA reads TGTGCCAGCAGTCCGTCCGCCAGGGGGTCCTATGGCTACACCTTC. V gene TRBV27 combines with J gene TRBJ1-2; 7 bases fit TRBD1. The trim removed 5 bases at V and 4 bases at J, leaving 10 bases unmatched. Looked up from germline, CDR1 is MNHEY and CDR2 is SMNVEV (reference sequence). The length of the CDR3 is 15 residues.

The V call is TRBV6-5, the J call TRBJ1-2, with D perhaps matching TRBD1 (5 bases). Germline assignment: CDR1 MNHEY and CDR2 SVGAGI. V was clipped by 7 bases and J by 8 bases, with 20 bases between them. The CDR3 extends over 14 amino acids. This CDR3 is CASKGGVRVGGYTF. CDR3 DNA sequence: TGTGCCAGCAAGGGAGGGGTCAGAGTGGGCGGCTACACCTTC.

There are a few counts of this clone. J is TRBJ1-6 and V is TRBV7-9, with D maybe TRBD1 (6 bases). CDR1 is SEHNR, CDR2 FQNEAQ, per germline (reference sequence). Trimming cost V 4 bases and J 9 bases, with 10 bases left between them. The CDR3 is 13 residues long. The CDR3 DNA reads TGTGCCAGCAGCTACTTACAGGGTTCACCCCTCCACTTT. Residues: CASSYLQGSPLHF.

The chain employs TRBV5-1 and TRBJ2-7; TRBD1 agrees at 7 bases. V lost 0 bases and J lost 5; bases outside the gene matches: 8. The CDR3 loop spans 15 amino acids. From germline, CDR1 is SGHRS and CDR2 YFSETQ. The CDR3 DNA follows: TGCGCCAGCAGCTTGGGGACAGGCTCGGTCAACGAGCAGTACTTC. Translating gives CASSLGTGSVNEQYF.

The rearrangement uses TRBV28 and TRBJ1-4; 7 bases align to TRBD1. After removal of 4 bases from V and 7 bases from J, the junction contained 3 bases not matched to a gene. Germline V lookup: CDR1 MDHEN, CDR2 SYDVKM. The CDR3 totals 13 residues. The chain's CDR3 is CASSSGTVEKLFF. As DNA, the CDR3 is TGTGCCAGCAGTTCGGGGACAGTTGAAAAACTGTTTTTT.

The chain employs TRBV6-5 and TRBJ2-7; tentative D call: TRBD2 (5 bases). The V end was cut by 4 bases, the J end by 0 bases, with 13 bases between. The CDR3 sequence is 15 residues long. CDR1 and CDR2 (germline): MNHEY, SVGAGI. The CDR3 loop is CASSWTPHSSYEQYF. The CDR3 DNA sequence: TGTGCCAGCAGTTGGACTCCGCATAGCTCCTACGAGCAGTACTTC.